One and the same sample provided the 2 T cell receptor beta chains below, sequenced in a study of blood T cell repertoires in COVID-19. This table comes from immunoSEQ multiplex PCR, and its TCRdb copy is limited to in-frame clones, with some not included. The sample has some 130,000 clones; about 72% are singletons. Sequenced sample: peripheral blood. The origin of the receptors is a man in his sixties who had recovered from COVID-19.

The V and J genes are TRBV6-2 or TRBV6-3 and TRBJ1-2; D remains unclear. Germline lookup yields CDR1 MNHEY and CDR2 SVGEGT. The length of the CDR3 is 14 residues. The V gene lost 4 bases and the J gene lost 4 bases, with 13 bases spanning the gap. DNA of the CDR3: TGTGCCAGCAGTTCAAACGGAGAGTTCTATGGCTACACCTTC. Amino acid sequence: CASSSNGEFYGYTF.

The CDR3: CASSYPGQSYEQYF. The DNA for the CDR3 is TGTGCCAGCAGTTACCCTGGACAGAGCTACGAGCAGTACTTC. V gene TRBV6-6 combines with J gene TRBJ2-7; D is possibly TRBD1 (6 bases). V was pared by 2 bases and J by 3 bases, with 11 bases between. Germline assignment: CDR1 MNHNY and CDR2 SVGAGI (reference sequence). The CDR3 sequence is 14 residues long.